The next 25 T cell receptor beta chains were all read from a single sample in a study of blood T cell repertoires in COVID-19. Profiling relied on immunoSEQ multiplex PCR, and the TCRdb table lists in-frame clones only, not all of them. Among fewer than 300,000 clones listed, approximately 77% were seen once. Specimen: peripheral blood. The receptor source for this set is a young woman with acute or convalescent COVID-19.

In its sample, this clone was seen a few times. The genes are TRBV4-3 and TRBJ1-4; TRBD1 matches 9 bases. V was clipped by 1 base and J by 5 bases; unmatched bases: 5. This CDR3 comprises 16 residues. Germline CDR1 is LGHNA and CDR2 is YSLEER. Here the CDR3 reads CASSQGGTGRNEKLFF. DNA of the CDR3: TGCGCCAGCAGCCAAGGTGGGACAGGGAGGAATGAAAAACTGTTTTTT.

The chain joins TRBV14 to TRBJ2-4; a possible D gene is TRBD2 (5 bases). Germline V lookup: CDR1 SGHDN, CDR2 FVKESK. The ends were cut back, 4 bases at V and 3 bases at J, with 19 bases in the middle. The CDR3 sequence is 17 residues long. Written as DNA, the CDR3 is TGTGCCAGCAGCCCTCTCTGGCCGAGAGGAGGCAAAAACATTCAGTACTTC. Translating it yields CASSPLWPRGGKNIQYF.

The chain joins TRBV13 to TRBJ2-7, with 9 bases matching TRBD1. With V trimmed by 4 bases and J by 6 bases, 13 bases remained unmatched. The CDR3 is 16 residues long. Germline V lookup: CDR1 PRHDT, CDR2 FYEKMQ (reference sequence). CDR3 loop: CASSSSTDRGGSEQYF. For the CDR3, the DNA is TGTGCCAGCAGCTCCTCCACGGACAGGGGAGGCTCCGAGCAGTACTTC.

Written as DNA, the CDR3 is TGTGCCAGCAGTTCTTGGATTAGCGGGGCGCAGAACACCGGGGAGCTGTTTTTT. Translated: CASSSWISGAQNTGELFF. The gene calls are TRBV28 and TRBJ2-2, with TRBD2 identical over 8 bases. This CDR3 is built from 18 residues. Germline CDR1 is MDHEN and CDR2 is SYDVKM. J lost 1 base, V lost 4 bases, and 11 bases had no gene match.

The genes are TRBV28 and TRBJ2-1; 8 bases are shared with TRBD2. The V gene end was trimmed by 4 bases and the J gene end by 4 bases; junction bases not matched to a gene: 9. The V gene's germline CDR1 is MDHEN and CDR2 SYDVKM. The CDR3 runs to 16 residues. The CDR3: CASSSPAGVPYNEQFF. The CDR3, as DNA: TGTGCCAGCAGTTCTCCAGCGGGAGTCCCATACAATGAGCAGTTCTTC.

This clone has only a few counts. V usage is TRBV10-3 and J usage is TRBJ2-2, with 7 bases aligning to TRBD2. CDR3 size: 15 residues. The V gene's germline CDR1 is ENHRY and CDR2 SYGVKD. Germline trimming cut 9 bases from V and 5 bases from J; bases unmatched to any gene: 12. CDR3 bases: TGTGCCATTGCGCAATGGGAGGGTGGTACCGGGGAGCTGTTTTTT. Translation gives CAIAQWEGGTGELFF.

The chain is built from TRBV25-1 and TRBJ2-1, with TRBD1 matching over 10 bases. Germline CDR1 reads MGHDK; CDR2 reads SYGVNS. V lost 6 bases to trimming and J lost 8 bases; unmatched junction nucleotides: 4. The CDR3 loop spans 13 amino acids. The CDR3 nucleotides read TGTGCCAGCAGCCAAGGGACAGGGGATGAGCAGTTCTTC. Protein product: CASSQGTGDEQFF.

The chain joins TRBV7-8 to TRBJ2-7; tentatively, D is TRBD2 (5 bases). V lost 2 bases to trimming and J lost 2 bases, with 13 bases between them. The CDR3 has 15 amino acids. Germline V gives CDR1 SGHVS, CDR2 FQNEAQ. The CDR3 loop is CASSLYSGSPYEQYF. The CDR3 bases are TGTGCCAGCAGCTTATACAGCGGATCTCCCTACGAGCAGTACTTC.

V gene TRBV12-3 or TRBV12-4 combines with J gene TRBJ1-5; D is unresolved. Trimming removed 5 bases from V and 5 bases from J, with 10 bases in between. This CDR3 spans 13 amino acids. For the CDR3, the DNA is TGTGCCAGCAGTCCGCAGTTGTATCAGCCCCAGCATTTT. As protein: CASSPQLYQPQHF.

The rearrangement links TRBV6-5 to TRBJ2-2, with D possibly matching TRBD1 (6 bases). The CDR3 is 13 residues long. V dropped 6 bases and J dropped 9 bases, with 14 bases sitting between them. Germline-derived CDR1 and CDR2 are MNHEY and SVGAGI. CDR3 bases: TGTGCCAGCAGGCCGGGTGGGGGCCGGGAGCTGTTTTTT. This sequence encodes CASRPGGGRELFF.

This chain connects TRBV4-3 to TRBJ1-6; 7 nucleotides agree with TRBD1. Looked up from germline, CDR1 is LGHNA and CDR2 is YSLEER. The CDR3 extends over 13 amino acids. The V and J ends lost 2 bases and 10 bases, in that order; junction bases with no gene match: 2. Here the CDR3 reads CASSQTGESPLHF. In nucleotides, the CDR3 is TGCGCCAGCAGCCAAACAGGGGAATCACCCCTCCACTTT.

The chain links TRBV20-1 to TRBJ2-7; TRBD2 agrees at 9 bases. The CDR3 consists of 14 residues. V lost 3 bases, J lost 0 bases, and 3 bases stayed unmatched. Germline CDR1 is DFQATT and CDR2 is SNEGSKA (reference sequence). The DNA for the CDR3 is TGCAGTGCTAGTCCTAGCGGGGCCTCCTACGAGCAGTACTTC. Translating it yields CSASPSGASYEQYF.

The chain joins TRBV5-4 to TRBJ1-4; 10 bases are shared with TRBD1. Unmatched junction bases numbered 6, after V lost 4 bases and J lost 6 bases. The germline V gene encodes CDR1 SGHNT and CDR2 YYREEE (reference sequence). The CDR3 contains 15 residues. CDR3 bases: TGTGCCAGCAGCGAGACCGGGACAGGGGATGAAAAACTGTTTTTT. Residues: CASSETGTGDEKLFF.

The chain recombines TRBV2 with TRBJ2-1; 9 bases fit TRBD2. The CDR3 runs 15 residues. Unmatched junction bases numbered 5, after V lost 7 bases and J lost 1 base. Germline V CDR1 and CDR2: SNHLY, FYNNEI. The CDR3 DNA is TGTGCCAGCACCCCCAGCGGGAGGTCCTACAATGAGCAGTTCTTC. This encodes CASTPSGRSYNEQFF.

The count of this clone is one. The chain joins TRBV18 to TRBJ1-1; 12 bases fit TRBD1. This CDR3 is built from 19 residues. The germline CDR1 and CDR2 sequences are KGHSH and LQKENI. With V trimmed by 6 bases and J by 4 bases, 18 bases remained unmatched. This CDR3 reads CASSLALPGQGAFGTEAFF. The DNA for the CDR3 is TGTGCCAGCTCTCTGGCCCTCCCGGGACAGGGGGCATTTGGCACTGAAGCTTTCTTT. Full variable domain (outside the CDR3, taken from reference TRBV18 and TRBJ1-1): NAGVMQNPRHLVRRRGQEARLRCSPMKGHSHVYWYRQLPEEGLKFMVYLQKENIIDESGMPKERFSAEFPKEGPSILRIQQVVRGDSAAYFCASSLALPGQGAFGTEAFFGQGTRLTVV.

This rearrangement joins TRBV28 to TRBJ2-7, with TRBD1 identical over 7 bases. Trimming cost V 5 bases and J 6 bases; bases outside gene matches: 7. CDR3 size: 13 residues. From germline, CDR1 is MDHEN and CDR2 SYDVKM. In nucleotides, the CDR3 is TGTGCCAGCAGTCCGGGGACAGCCACCGAGCAGTACTTC. Translation: CASSPGTATEQYF.

Here the CDR3 DNA reads TGCAGCGCGTTAGGAGGCAATGAGCAGTTCTTC. It translates to CSALGGNEQFF. The chain couples TRBV29-1 to TRBJ2-1; maybe TRBD2 (5 bases). The CDR3 runs 11 residues. The germline V and J ends were trimmed by 7 bases and 6 bases, with 10 bases remaining between them. Per the germline V gene, CDR1 is SQVTM and CDR2 is ANQGSEA.

V is TRBV6-2 or TRBV6-3 and J is TRBJ2-3, with TRBD2 identical over 9 bases. J was trimmed by 4 bases and V by 5 bases; bases with no gene match: 10. The CDR3 sequence is 16 residues long. Germline-derived CDR1 and CDR2 are MNHEY and SVGEGT. CDR3 sequence (DNA): TGTGCCAGCAGTACCTTCCGGAGCGGGGGGCCAGATACGCAGTATTTT. This translates into CASSTFRSGGPDTQYF.

This chain links TRBV5-5 with TRBJ2-7; tentative D call: TRBD1 (6 bases). V was shortened by 0 bases and J by 5 bases, with 12 bases between the two germline ends. This CDR3 region has 14 residues. The germline gives CDR1 SGHKS, CDR2 YYEKEE (reference sequence). CDR3 sequence reads: CASSLDSRGHEQYF. DNA for the CDR3: TGTGCCAGCAGCTTGGATAGCAGGGGACACGAGCAGTACTTC.

The chain employs TRBV5-1 and TRBJ1-6; maybe TRBD1 (5 bases). The germline V gene has CDR1 SGHRS and CDR2 YFSETQ. Trimming took 0 bases from V and 14 from J, leaving 12 bases between them. This CDR3 comprises 13 residues. The CDR3 nucleotides are TGCGCCAGCAGCTTGGTTCGGGGGGAGGCCCTCCACTTT. This sequence encodes CASSLVRGEALHF.

The rearrangement joins TRBV13 to TRBJ1-3; D unclear. The length of the CDR3 is 14 residues. Germline loops: CDR1 PRHDT, CDR2 FYEKMQ (reference sequence). V lost 5 bases and J 1 base, leaving 9 bases between the germline ends. Written as DNA, the CDR3 is TGTGCCAGCAGCGTCCGGTATTCTGGAAACACCATATATTTT. This gives the protein CASSVRYSGNTIYF.

This clone was observed once. This chain links TRBV5-1 with TRBJ1-4, with 10 bases fitting TRBD1. CDR1 and CDR2 (germline): SGHRS, YFSETQ. This CDR3 comprises 16 residues. J was trimmed by 5 bases and V by 0 bases; bases with no gene match: 4. The CDR3 sequence is CASSLGQGAGNEKLFF. In nucleotides, the CDR3 is TGCGCCAGCAGCTTGGGACAGGGGGCCGGGAATGAAAAACTGTTTTTT.

This chain links TRBV7-9 with TRBJ1-2, with 8 bases aligning to TRBD1. The V segment lost 5 bases and the J segment 7 bases; nucleotides outside the gene matches: 12. The CDR3 covers 15 residues. CDR1 and CDR2 from the germline V gene are SEHNR and FQNEAQ (reference sequence). CDR3 amino acids: CASSPTTGVGTGYTF. The CDR3 DNA follows: TGTGCCAGCAGCCCAACGACAGGGGTGGGGACTGGCTACACCTTC. Supplemented by reference TRBV7-9 and TRBJ1-2, the full variable domain reads DTGVSQNPRHKITKRGQNVTFRCDPISEHNRLYWYRQTLGQGPEFLTYFQNEAQLEKSRLLSDRFSAERPKGSFSTLEIQRTEQGDSAMYLCASSPTTGVGTGYTFGSGTRLTVV.

V gene TRBV27 combines with J gene TRBJ1-2; TRBD1 might be the D (5 bases). Looked up from germline, CDR1 is MNHEY and CDR2 is SMNVEV (reference sequence). V was clipped by 4 bases and J by 5 bases, with 20 bases between them. The CDR3 loop spans 16 amino acids. In DNA form, the CDR3 reads TGTGCCAGCAGTTCGACAGAATTGGGGTTGGAATATGGCTACACCTTC. Translating it yields CASSSTELGLEYGYTF.

This rearrangement joins TRBV5-4 to TRBJ2-7; 7 bases agree with TRBD2. This CDR3 comprises 18 residues. Germline CDR1 and CDR2: SGHNT and YYREEE (reference sequence). V was pared by 0 bases and J by 4 bases, with 16 bases of the junction left unmatched. The CDR3 bases are TGTGCCAGCAGCTTGGCACGGGCGGCTAGCGGAGGACTTTACGAGCAGTACTTC. This codes for CASSLARAASGGLYEQYF.